The 11 T cell receptor beta chains below were found in one sample sequenced in a study of identical twins. MiXCR, run by TCRdb on the 5' RACE reads, gives a single entry per CDR3 protein. Among about 810,000 distinct CDR3 sequences, approximately 13% were seen once, and the ten largest hold around 1.6%. The sample was also linked to a second study, of yellow fever vaccine responses in identical twins.

Sequenced: PBMCs. The receptors were gathered from a young woman in good health.

This clonotype was counted only a few times. This rearrangement joins TRBV20-1 to TRBJ1-5, with 8 bases identical to TRBD1. In germline, CDR1 is DFQATT, CDR2 SNEGSKA (reference sequence). The CDR3 totals 15 residues. The junction had 7 bases not matched to a gene; V was cut back by 0 bases and J by 6 bases. CDR3 sequence (DNA): TGCAGTGCTAGAGATGGCAGGGGGCAAAGTCAGCCCCAGCATTTT. Protein: CSARDGRGQSQPQHF.

This clonotype was detected many times. The chain combines TRBV3-1 with TRBJ1-1, with unresolved D. CDR3 length equals 14 residues. V was pared by 7 bases and J by 1 base, with 13 bases between. Per germline, CDR1 LGHDT and CDR2 YNNKEL (reference sequence). The CDR3 reads CASTLGVSNTEAFF. In DNA form, the CDR3 reads TGTGCCAGCACCCTTGGGGTATCGAACACTGAAGCTTTCTTT.

This clonotype has a count of ten or more. J is TRBJ2-3 and V is TRBV12-3 or TRBV12-4; 7 bases fit TRBD1. V dropped 6 bases and J dropped 0; count of bases not matched to a gene: 3. The CDR3 is made up of 14 amino acids. The CDR3: CASSDRASTDTQYF. CDR3 nucleotide sequence: TGTGCCAGCAGCGACAGGGCTAGCACAGATACGCAGTATTTT.

Only a few counts were recorded for this clonotype. V and J are TRBV12-3 or TRBV12-4 and TRBJ2-5; D remains unclear. The CDR3 sequence is 16 residues long. V gave up 2 bases and J gave up 1 base, with 14 bases separating them. CDR3 residues: CASSLKVRGLQETQYF. The CDR3 DNA reads TGTGCCAGCAGTTTAAAGGTCCGAGGTCTCCAAGAGACCCAGTACTTC.

CDR3 sequence (DNA): TGCGCCAGCAGCCAAGATGGACCTTACAGAAACACCATATATTTT. It yields the protein CASSQDGPYRNTIYF. The chain uses TRBV4-1 and TRBJ1-3; D ambiguous. This CDR3 has 15 residues. CDR1 and CDR2 from the germline V gene are MGHRA and YSYEKL. V lost 0 bases to trimming and J lost 5 bases, with 11 bases between them.

This clonotype has a handful of counts. The chain combines TRBV10-3 with TRBJ2-2; tentatively, D is TRBD2 (6 bases). Germline V gene sequence: CDR1 ENHRY, CDR2 SYGVKD. With 7 bases removed from V and 3 bases from J, the gap between germline ends came to 15 bases. The CDR3 covers 15 residues. The CDR3 nucleotides are TGTGCCATCAAAGCCGGGACTTCTGACACCGGGGAGCTGTTTTTT. Translation gives CAIKAGTSDTGELFF.

In its sample, this clonotype was seen a few times. This chain links TRBV7-8 with TRBJ2-7, with 9 bases matching TRBD1. In germline, CDR1 is SGHVS, CDR2 FQNEAQ. V was pared by 3 bases and J by 5 bases, with 11 bases of the junction left unmatched. CDR3 length equals 16 residues. The CDR3 is CASSFKRTGERNEQYV. CDR3 bases: TGTGCCAGCAGCTTCAAAAGGACAGGGGAAAGGAACGAGCAGTACGTC.

This clonotype was detected ten times or more. V is TRBV7-9 and J is TRBJ2-1; 10 bases align to TRBD2. Germline V lookup: CDR1 SEHNR, CDR2 FQNEAQ (reference sequence). CDR3 size: 16 residues. The ends lost 2 bases at V and 5 bases at J; junction bases unmatched: 6. Here the CDR3 reads CASSLPLAGDNNEQFF. CDR3 coding DNA: TGTGCCAGCAGCTTACCGCTAGCGGGGGATAACAATGAGCAGTTCTTC.

This chain links TRBV20-1 with TRBJ2-7; D is undetermined. With 4 bases removed from V and 3 bases from J, the gap between germline ends came to 7 bases. The CDR3 is made up of 11 amino acids. Germline V lookup: CDR1 DFQATT, CDR2 SNEGSKA (reference sequence). In nucleotides, the CDR3 is TGCAGTGCTAAACGGAACTACGAGCAGTACGTC. This codes for CSAKRNYEQYV.

This clonotype was seen more than once but under ten times. V is TRBV5-1 and J is TRBJ2-7, with 10 bases fitting TRBD2. Germline CDR1 SGHRS, CDR2 YFSETQ. The CDR3 runs to 17 residues. The trim removed 1 base at V and 0 bases at J, leaving 7 bases unmatched. CDR3: CASSLRTSGYSSYEQYF. In nucleotides, the CDR3 is TGCGCCAGCAGCTTGAGGACTAGCGGCTACAGCTCCTACGAGCAGTACTTC. Drawing the rest from reference TRBV5-1 and TRBJ2-7, the complete variable domain is KAGVTQTPRYLIKTRGQQVTLSCSPISGHRSVSWYQQTPGQGLQFLFEYFSETQRNKGNFPGRFSGRQFSNSRSEMNVSTLELGDSALYLCASSLRTSGYSSYEQYFGPGTRLTVT.

This clonotype showed up just a few times. V is TRBV10-3 and J is TRBJ2-1; tentatively, D is TRBD2 (6 bases). This CDR3 is built from 14 residues. Between the trimmed V and J ends, which lost 6 bases and 0 bases, there was a span of 9 bases. Germline CDR1 and CDR2: ENHRY and SYGVKD. CDR3 coding DNA: TGTGCCATCAGCCAGGACTACTCCTACAATGAGCAGTTCTTC. It is translated as CAISQDYSYNEQFF.